This T cell receptor beta chain was identified in a study of cytomegalovirus exposure and HLA in healthy donors. Study-wide context: A previous analysis identified approximately 110 million unique TCR beta sequences derived from approximately 190 million T cells. The study placed around 85% of its 398 genotyped donors in the Caucasian-associated ancestry cluster.

On this clone itself: Antigen unknown.

PCR was performed using 60 Vbeta and 13 Jbeta primers. Using immunoSEQ multiplex PCR, the repertoire was profiled, and TCRdb retains in-frame clones only, with some absent. Recorded for this sample: 120,000 or so clones. Broader study findings: Versus the approximately 670-donor mean, an Asian-associated ancestry cluster reportedly showed fewer N-insertions in a later analysis.

The sample was PBMCs. The TCR was taken from a man younger than 35 in good health and CMV-seronegative.

CDR3: CASSQVGGPHEQYF. The DNA of the CDR3 is TGTGCCAGCAGCCAAGTGGGAGGGCCCCACGAGCAGTACTTC. The rearrangement joins TRBV4-2 to TRBJ2-7, with 7 bases that match TRBD2. Germline V gives CDR1 LGHNA, CDR2 YNFKEQ. With V trimmed by 1 base and J by 5 bases, 5 bases remained unmatched. This CDR3 has 14 residues.